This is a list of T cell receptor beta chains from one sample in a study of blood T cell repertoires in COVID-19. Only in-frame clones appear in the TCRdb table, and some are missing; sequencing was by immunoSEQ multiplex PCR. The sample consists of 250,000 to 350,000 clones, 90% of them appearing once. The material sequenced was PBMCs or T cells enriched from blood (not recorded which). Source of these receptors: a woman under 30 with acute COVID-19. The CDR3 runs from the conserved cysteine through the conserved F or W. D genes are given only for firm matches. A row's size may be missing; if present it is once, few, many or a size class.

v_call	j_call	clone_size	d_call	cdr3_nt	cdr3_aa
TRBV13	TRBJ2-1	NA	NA	TGTGCCAGCAGCATCCAGGAACTGTCCTACAATGAGCAGTTCTTC	CASSIQELSYNEQFF
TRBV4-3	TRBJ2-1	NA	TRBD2	TGCGCCAGCAGCCAGGCTAGCGGTTTATACAATGAGCAGTTCTTC	CASSQASGLYNEQFF
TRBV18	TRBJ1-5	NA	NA	TGTGCCAGCTCACCGGGTGTCCCGCCGGGAAGTGAGCCCCAGCATTTT	CASSPGVPPGSEPQHF
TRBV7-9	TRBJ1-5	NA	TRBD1	TGTGCCAGCAGTTCAGGGACAGGGACTCAGCCCCAGCATTTT	CASSSGTGTQPQHF
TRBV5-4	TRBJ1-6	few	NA	TGTGCCAGCAGCTTGATTGGCCAGGTTGGGAATTCACCCCTCCACTTT	CASSLIGQVGNSPLHF
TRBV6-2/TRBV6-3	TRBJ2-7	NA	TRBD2	TGTGCCAGCAGTTACTCGAGGCCTAGCGGGCACCCCTACGAGCAGTACTTC	CASSYSRPSGHPYEQYF
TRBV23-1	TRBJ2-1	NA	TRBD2	TGCGCCAGCAGTCAATCCAACCCGACTAGCAGCGGGAGTCTCAATGAGCAGTTCTTC	CASSQSNPTSSGSLNEQFF
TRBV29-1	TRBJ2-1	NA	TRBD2	TGCAGCGTTAATAGCGGGAGTCTCATCTCCTACAATGAGCAGTTCTTC	CSVNSGSLISYNEQFF
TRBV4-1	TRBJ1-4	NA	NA	TGCGCCAGCAGCCAAGAACGGGAAAAACTGTTTTTT	CASSQEREKLFF
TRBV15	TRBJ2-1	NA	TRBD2	TGTGCCACCAGCAGGGGACTAGCGGAGGGGGGTGAGCAGTTCTTC	CATSRGLAEGGEQFF
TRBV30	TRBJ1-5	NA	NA	TGTGCCTGGAGTGTCCAGGGGCATCAGCCCCAGCATTTT	CAWSVQGHQPQHF
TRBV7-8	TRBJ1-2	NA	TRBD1	TGTGCCATAAGGGACAGCCTCTATGGCTACACCTTC	CAIRDSLYGYTF
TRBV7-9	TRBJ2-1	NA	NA	TGTGCCAGCAGCTTACCGGGAGTGGGCCACAATGAGCAGTTCTTC	CASSLPGVGHNEQFF
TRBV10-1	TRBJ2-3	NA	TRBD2	TGCGCCAGCAGTGAGTCGACTCTTGGACTAGCGGCTAGCACAGATACGCAGTATTTT	CASSESTLGLAASTDTQYF
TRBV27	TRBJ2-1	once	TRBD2	TGTGCCAGCACCGTAGCGGGAGGGCCCTACAATGAGCAGTTCTTC	CASTVAGGPYNEQFF
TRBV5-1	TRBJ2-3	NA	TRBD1	TGCGCCAGCAGCCACCAACAGGGGGTTAGCACAGATACGCAGTATTTT	CASSHQQGVSTDTQYF
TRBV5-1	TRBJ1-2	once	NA	TGCGCCAGCAGCTTGGATGAGGCAGCGGGCTACACCTTC	CASSLDEAAGYTF
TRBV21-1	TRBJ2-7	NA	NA	TGTGCCAGCAGCCAAATTAGGGTAGCGGCCCACTACGAGCAGTACTTC	CASSQIRVAAHYEQYF
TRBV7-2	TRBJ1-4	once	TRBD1	TGTGCCAGCGGGACAGGGGGTATGCTTAAGGAAAAACTGTTTTTT	CASGTGGMLKEKLFF
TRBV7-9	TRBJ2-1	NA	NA	TGTGCCAGCAGCCCCCGGACAGCCAACTACAATGAGCAGTTCTTC	CASSPRTANYNEQFF
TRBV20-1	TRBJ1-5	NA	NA	TGCAGTGCTAGTAGAGGGAATCTCCCCGTTTATAGCAATCAGCCCCAGCATTTT	CSASRGNLPVYSNQPQHF
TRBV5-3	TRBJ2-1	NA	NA	TGTGCCAGAAGCCGATGCGGGACTGAGCAGTTCTTC	CARSRCGTEQFF
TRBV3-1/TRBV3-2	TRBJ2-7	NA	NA	TGTGCCAGCAGCCCCTCCCAGACGAGGAGCTCCTACGAGCAGTACTTC	CASSPSQTRSSYEQYF
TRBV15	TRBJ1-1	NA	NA	TGTGCCACCAGCAGAGGCAGGCCTAACACTGAAGCTTTCTTT	CATSRGRPNTEAFF